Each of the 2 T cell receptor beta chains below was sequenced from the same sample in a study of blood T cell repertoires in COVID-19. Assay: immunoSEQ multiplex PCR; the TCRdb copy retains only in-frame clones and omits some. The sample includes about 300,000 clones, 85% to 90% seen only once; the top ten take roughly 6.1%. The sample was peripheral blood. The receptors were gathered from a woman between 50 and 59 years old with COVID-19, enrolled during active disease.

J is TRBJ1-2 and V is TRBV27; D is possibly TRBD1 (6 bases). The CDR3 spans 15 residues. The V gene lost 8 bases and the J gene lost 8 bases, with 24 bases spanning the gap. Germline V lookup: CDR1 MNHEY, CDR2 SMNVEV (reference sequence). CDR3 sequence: CASPHGGGAGDGYTF. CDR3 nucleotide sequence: TGTGCCAGCCCCCACGGGGGGGGCGCAGGGGACGGCTACACCTTC.

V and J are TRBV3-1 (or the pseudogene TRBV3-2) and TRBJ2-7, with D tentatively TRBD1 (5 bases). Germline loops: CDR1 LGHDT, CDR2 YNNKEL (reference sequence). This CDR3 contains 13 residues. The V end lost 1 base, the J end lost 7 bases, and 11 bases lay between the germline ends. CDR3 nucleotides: TGTGCCAGCAGCCAAGGGGGCAGGGCTGAGCAGTACTTC. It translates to CASSQGGRAEQYF.